What follows describes a single T cell receptor beta chain. Trimming shortened V by 5 bases and J by 4 bases, and 17 bases separated the two germline ends. This CDR3 comprises 15 residues. Germline V gives CDR1 SGHVS, CDR2 FQNEAQ. This sample is part of a study of cytomegalovirus exposure and HLA in healthy donors. The primer mix had 60 Vbeta and 13 Jbeta primers. Here immunoSEQ multiplex PCR was the method, and the copy in TCRdb shows in-frame clones only, minus some. The sample yields more than 85,000 clones, about 77% seen once. The sample consisted of PBMCs. The rearrangement links TRBV7-8 to TRBJ2-5, with a tentative D call TRBD2 (6 bases). This clonotype originated in a woman between 50 and 59 years old in good health and CMV-seropositive. In nucleotides, the CDR3 is TGTGCCAGCAGCCCGGCCCGACTAGTGGCAGAGACCCAGTACTTC. This encodes CASSPARLVAETQYF.